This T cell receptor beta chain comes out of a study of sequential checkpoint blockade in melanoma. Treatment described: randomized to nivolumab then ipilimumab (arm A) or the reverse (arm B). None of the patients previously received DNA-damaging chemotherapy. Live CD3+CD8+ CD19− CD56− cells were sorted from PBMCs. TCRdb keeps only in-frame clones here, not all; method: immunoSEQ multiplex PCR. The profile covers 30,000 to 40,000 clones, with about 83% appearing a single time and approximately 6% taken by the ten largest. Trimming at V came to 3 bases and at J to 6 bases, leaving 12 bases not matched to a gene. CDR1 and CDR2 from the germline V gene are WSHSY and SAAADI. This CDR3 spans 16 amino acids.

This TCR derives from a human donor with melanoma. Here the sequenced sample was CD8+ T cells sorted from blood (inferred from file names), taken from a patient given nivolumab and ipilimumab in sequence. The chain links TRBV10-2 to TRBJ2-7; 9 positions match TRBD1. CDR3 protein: CASSDLGQGPPTEQYF. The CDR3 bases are TGCGCCAGCAGTGACCTCGGACAGGGGCCACCTACCGAGCAGTACTTC.